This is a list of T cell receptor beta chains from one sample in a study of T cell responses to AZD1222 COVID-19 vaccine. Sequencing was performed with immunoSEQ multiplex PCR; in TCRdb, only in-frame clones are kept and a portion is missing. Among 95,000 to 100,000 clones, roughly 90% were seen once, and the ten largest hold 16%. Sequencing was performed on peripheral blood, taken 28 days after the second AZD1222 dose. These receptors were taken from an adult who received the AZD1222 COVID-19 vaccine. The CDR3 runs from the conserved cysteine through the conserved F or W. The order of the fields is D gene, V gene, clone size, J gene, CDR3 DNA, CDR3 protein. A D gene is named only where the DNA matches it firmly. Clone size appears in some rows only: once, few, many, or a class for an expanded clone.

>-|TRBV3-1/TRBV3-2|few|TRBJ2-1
TGTGCCAGTTCATCGGGGCGCTATGATGAGCAGTTCTTC
CASSSGRYDEQFF
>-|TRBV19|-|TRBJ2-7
TGTGCCAGTAGTCCCCTTGGGGGGCTCCTCTACGAGCAGTACTTC
CASSPLGGLLYEQYF
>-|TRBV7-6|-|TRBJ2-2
TGTGCCAGCAGCTTAGGTGGACGGGAGTTGTACACCGGGGAGCTGTTTTTT
CASSLGGRELYTGELFF
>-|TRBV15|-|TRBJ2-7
TGTGCCACCAGCAAGGGTCAACAAGGAGAGCAGTACTTC
CATSKGQQGEQYF
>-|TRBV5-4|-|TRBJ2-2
TGTGCCAGCAGCTTGGATCCCACCAACACCGGGGAGCTGTTTTTT
CASSLDPTNTGELFF
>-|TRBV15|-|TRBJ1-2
TGTGCCACCAGTGGTGGACCAAACTATGGCTACACCTTC
CATSGGPNYGYTF
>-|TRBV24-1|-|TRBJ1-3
TGTGCCACCAGTGATCGGACAGCTGGAAACACCATATATTTT
CATSDRTAGNTIYF
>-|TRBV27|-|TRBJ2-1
TGTGCCAGCAGCAGTTGGGGGCGCGATGAGCAGTTCTTC
CASSSWGRDEQFF
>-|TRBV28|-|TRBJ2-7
TGTGCCAGCAGTTCCTTGGACGAGCAGTACTTC
CASSSLDEQYF
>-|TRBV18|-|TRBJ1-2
TGTGCCAGCTCTCAGGGGAACTATGGCTACACCTTC
CASSQGNYGYTF
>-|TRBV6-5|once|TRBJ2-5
TGTGCCAGCAGTCCCCGCGGTCCCACGGTAGAGACCCAGTACTTC
CASSPRGPTVETQYF
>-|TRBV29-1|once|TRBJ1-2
TGCAGCGTTGATGAAGTAAACTATGGCTACACCTTC
CSVDEVNYGYTF
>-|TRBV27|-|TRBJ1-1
TGTGCCAGCAGCTGGGGAATGAACACTGAAGCTTTCTTT
CASSWGMNTEAFF
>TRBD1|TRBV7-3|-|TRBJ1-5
TGTGCCAGCAGCTTAACCAGGGGGCAGCCCCAGCATTTT
CASSLTRGQPQHF
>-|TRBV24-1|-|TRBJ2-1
TGTGCCACCAGGAGCTCCTACAATGAGCAGTTCTTC
CATRSSYNEQFF
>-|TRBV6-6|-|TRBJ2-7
TGTGCCAGCACCGAGGGACTGGGGGGCGAGCAGTACTTC
CASTEGLGGEQYF
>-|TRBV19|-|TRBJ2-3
TGTGCCAGTAGTATCATGGGTTCAGATACGCAGTATTTT
CASSIMGSDTQYF
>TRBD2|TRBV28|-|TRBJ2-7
TGTGCCAGCAGTTACATAGCGGGAGGGACGCAGGGCGAGCAGTACTTC
CASSYIAGGTQGEQYF
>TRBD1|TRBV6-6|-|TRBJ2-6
TGTGCCAGCAGCCGAGCCCCGGGACAGGGGTCGTCGGCTGGGGCCAACGTCCTGACTTTC
CASSRAPGQGSSAGANVLTF
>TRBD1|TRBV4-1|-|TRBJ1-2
TGCGCCAGCAGCCATATCAGAACAGGGGGCGACTATGGCTACACCTTC
CASSHIRTGGDYGYTF